A selection of T cell receptor beta chains follows, all from one sample in a study of blood T cell repertoires in COVID-19. TCRdb's copy holds only in-frame clones and misses some; the assay was immunoSEQ multiplex PCR. The data contain roughly 110,000 clones, approximately 85% of them singletons. The sequencing input was peripheral blood. The receptors shown here come from a woman aged 55-69 years with COVID-19, enrolled during active disease. CDR3s leave out the opening cysteine and the closing phenylalanine or tryptophan. Rows may omit the clone size; those that give it use once, few, many or a size class.

NA | TRBJ1-1 | TRBV7-9 | ASSAGENTEAF
NA | TRBJ1-2 | TRBV2 | ASSADTNYGYT
NA | TRBJ1-1 | TRBV6-2/TRBV6-3 | ASSSTGDTEAF
once | TRBJ1-3 | TRBV10-2 | ASSESGPGGNTIY
NA | TRBJ2-1 | TRBV9 | ASSATGLAAEQF
few | TRBJ1-1 | TRBV5-6 | ASRQDSGDTEAF
once | TRBJ2-2 | TRBV7-2 | ASNPGPAGGVTGELF
NA | TRBJ2-3 | TRBV24-1 | ATSDATSTDTQY
NA | TRBJ2-2 | TRBV5-1 | ASFQPGQGNTGELF
NA | TRBJ1-2 | TRBV5-1 | ASSSQPSGYT
NA | TRBJ1-2 | TRBV7-8 | ASSLVGGVRNYGYT
NA | TRBJ1-2 | TRBV15 | ATSSIERSYGYT
NA | TRBJ2-1 | TRBV6-5 | ATESGGISYNEQF
NA | TRBJ2-3 | TRBV7-2 | ASSLNAAGSSTDTQY
NA | TRBJ1-3 | TRBV7-3 | ASSLSGGFGNTIY
NA | TRBJ2-7 | TRBV18 | ASSAGQGNEQY
few | TRBJ2-2 | TRBV24-1 | ATSDPGTYANTGELF
NA | TRBJ1-2 | TRBV6-4 | ASSRTALEARYGYT
NA | TRBJ1-1 | TRBV18 | ASSQRQGAQSTEAF
NA | TRBJ1-3 | TRBV19 | ASSIGPGSGNTIY
NA | TRBJ2-5 | TRBV9 | ASSVSIDREDETQY
NA | TRBJ1-2 | TRBV18 | ASSRFRDREDGYT
NA | TRBJ1-6 | TRBV13 | ASSLEDRAYNSPLH
few | TRBJ1-1 | TRBV5-1 | ASSVRDRAMNTEAF
NA | TRBJ2-7 | TRBV18 | ASSMTGTGSYEQY
NA | TRBJ1-1 | TRBV5-1 | ASSLVRENTEAF
NA | TRBJ2-3 | TRBV5-4 | ASSESGGVVADTQY
NA | TRBJ1-1 | TRBV24-1 | ATSDPNTEAF
NA | TRBJ1-4 | TRBV9 | ASSGQGWNEKLF
NA | TRBJ1-4 | TRBV4-1 | ASSQPPGQVNEKLF
NA | TRBJ2-7 | TRBV6-1 | ASRLTSGGDEQY
NA | TRBJ1-2 | TRBV27 | ASSFIRGPPGANYGYT
NA | TRBJ2-1 | TRBV4-2 | ASSHPTSGANNEQF